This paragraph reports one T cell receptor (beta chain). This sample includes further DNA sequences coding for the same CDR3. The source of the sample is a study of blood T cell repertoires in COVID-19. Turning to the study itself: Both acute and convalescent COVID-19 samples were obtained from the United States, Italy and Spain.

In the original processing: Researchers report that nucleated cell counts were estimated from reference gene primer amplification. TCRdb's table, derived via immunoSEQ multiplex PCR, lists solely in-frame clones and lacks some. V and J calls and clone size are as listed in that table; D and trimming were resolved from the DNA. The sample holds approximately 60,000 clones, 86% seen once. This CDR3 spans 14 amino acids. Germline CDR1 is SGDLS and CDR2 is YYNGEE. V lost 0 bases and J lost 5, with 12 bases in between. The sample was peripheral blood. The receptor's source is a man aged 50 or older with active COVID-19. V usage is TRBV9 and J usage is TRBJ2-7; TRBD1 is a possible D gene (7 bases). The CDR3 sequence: CASSVGGRGDEQYF. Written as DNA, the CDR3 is TGTGCCAGCAGCGTAGGTGGCAGGGGGGACGAGCAGTACTTC.